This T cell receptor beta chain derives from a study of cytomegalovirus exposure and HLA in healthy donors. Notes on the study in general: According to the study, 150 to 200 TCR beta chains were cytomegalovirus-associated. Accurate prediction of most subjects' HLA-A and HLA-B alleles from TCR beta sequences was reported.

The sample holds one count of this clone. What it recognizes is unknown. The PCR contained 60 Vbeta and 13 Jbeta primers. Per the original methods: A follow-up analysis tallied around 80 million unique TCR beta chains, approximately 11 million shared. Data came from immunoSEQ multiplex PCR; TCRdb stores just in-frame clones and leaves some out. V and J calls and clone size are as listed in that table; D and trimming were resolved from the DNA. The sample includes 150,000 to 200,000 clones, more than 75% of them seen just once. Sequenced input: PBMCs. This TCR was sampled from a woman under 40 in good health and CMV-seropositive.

This chain's CDR3 is CASSFGTGDGYTF. CDR3 sequence (DNA): TGTGCCAGCAGCTTCGGGACAGGGGACGGCTACACCTTC. The chain carries TRBV7-8 and TRBJ1-2, with 10 positions matching TRBD1. The ends lost 3 bases at V and 8 bases at J; junction bases unmatched: 3. CDR1 and CDR2 (germline): SGHVS, FQNEAQ. This CDR3 has 13 residues.